This T cell receptor beta chain emerged from a study of blood T cell repertoires in COVID-19. The overall study: Collection of acute and convalescent COVID-19 samples took place in the United States, Italy and Spain. In each case, the material was cDNA or gDNA derived from T cells, B-cell-depleted T cells, or PBMCs.

Germline V gene data show CDR1 as MDHEN and CDR2 as SYDVKM. The CDR3 loop spans 14 amino acids. V lost 7 bases to trimming and J lost 3 bases, with 15 bases between them. Original analysis: Amplification of reference gene primers was used by the study to estimate nucleated cell counts. TCRdb's table, derived via immunoSEQ multiplex PCR, lists solely in-frame clones and lacks some. V and J calls and clone size are those listed in that table; D and trimming were worked out from the DNA. The table lists 300,000 to 400,000 clones, roughly 87% of them singletons. Enrollment of patients from Seattle took place during active infection, with longitudinal follow-up.

The TCR sequence derives from a man aged 25 to 45 with COVID-19, enrolled during active disease. V gene TRBV28 combines with J gene TRBJ1-2; D not certain. The sequenced sample consisted of peripheral blood. The CDR3 is CASTLRVSYYGYTF. The CDR3 nucleotides are TGTGCCAGCACCCTCCGGGTTTCTTACTATGGCTACACCTTC.